The next 19 T cell receptor beta chains were all read from a single sample in a study of T cell responses to AZD1222 COVID-19 vaccine. Profiled with immunoSEQ multiplex PCR; TCRdb holds only in-frame clones, not every one. The sample gives about 160,000 clones, approximately 90% of which show up once; about 4.3% is in the top ten. The sequences come from peripheral blood, collected 28 days after the second AZD1222 dose. The receptor source for this set is an adult who received the AZD1222 COVID-19 vaccine.

V gene TRBV3-1 (or the pseudogene TRBV3-2) combines with J gene TRBJ1-6; tentative D call: TRBD1 (6 bases). V was trimmed by 3 bases and J by 5 bases, leaving 17 bases between them. This CDR3 comprises 17 residues. The germline gives CDR1 LGHDT, CDR2 YNNKEL (reference sequence). The CDR3 sequence is CASSQIGDQGHNSPLHF. In DNA, the CDR3 is TGTGCCAGCAGCCAGATAGGGGATCAGGGGCATAATTCACCCCTCCACTTT.

This clone was seen just once. The chain employs TRBV7-6 and TRBJ2-5; no reliable D call. The CDR3 is made up of 11 amino acids. CDR1 is SGHVS, CDR2 FNYEAQ, per germline. V lost 7 bases, J lost 2 bases, and 5 bases lay in between. CDR3 sequence reads: CASTPQETQYF. In nucleotides, the CDR3 is TGTGCCAGCACTCCGCAAGAGACCCAGTACTTC.

J is TRBJ2-2 and V is TRBV12-3 or TRBV12-4, with D possibly TRBD2 on 5 matching bases. V lost 4 bases and J lost 8, with 5 bases in between. This CDR3 contains 11 residues. The chain's CDR3 is CASSWTGELFF. DNA of the CDR3: TGTGCCAGCAGTTGGACTGGGGAGCTGTTTTTT.

This rearrangement joins TRBV21-1 to TRBJ2-3. TRBV21-1 represents a pseudogene. The CDR3 covers 16 residues. DNA of the CDR3: TGTGCCAGCAGCAACCCACTAGCCTCTCAGGGGGATACGCAGTATTTT. Protein product: CASSNPLASQGDTQYF.

This chain links TRBV30 with TRBJ2-1; 9 nucleotides line up with TRBD1. Per the germline V gene, CDR1 is GTSNPN and CDR2 is SVGIG (reference sequence). The V gene end was trimmed by 4 bases and the J gene end by 6 bases; junction bases not matched to a gene: 7. The CDR3 is made up of 14 amino acids. CDR3 DNA: TGTGCCTGGACCGACAGGGGGAGAGGCAATGAGCAGTTCTTC. It yields the protein CAWTDRGRGNEQFF.

V and J are TRBV4-3 and TRBJ1-3; D ambiguous. V gave up 0 bases and J gave up 0 bases, with 15 bases separating them. Germline-derived CDR1 and CDR2 are LGHNA and YSLEER. The CDR3 loop spans 18 amino acids. CDR3 in DNA: TGCGCCAGCAGCCAAGATAGGTATCGGCAGTTCTCTGGAAACACCATATATTTT. Its translation: CASSQDRYRQFSGNTIYF.

This clone was detected many times. The chain couples TRBV12-3 or TRBV12-4 to TRBJ2-5; D is unresolved. The CDR3 totals 12 residues. V lost 6 bases and J 5 bases, leaving 10 bases between the germline ends. DNA of the CDR3: TGTGCCAGCAGGGTCCACCGGGAGACCCAGTACTTC. This gives the protein CASRVHRETQYF.

This chain uses TRBV10-2 with TRBJ1-4; no reliable D call. Germline CDR1 is WSHSY and CDR2 is SAAADI. Trimming took off 6 bases at V and 2 bases at J, with 10 bases between the two ends. The CDR3 is made up of 14 amino acids. The CDR3 DNA sequence: TGCGCCAGCAGAAAGACTGGGACTAATGAAAAACTGTTTTTT. This encodes CASRKTGTNEKLFF.

V usage is TRBV19 and J usage is TRBJ1-5; TRBD1 is a possible D gene (5 bases). CDR3 size: 14 residues. The germline V gene has CDR1 LNHDA and CDR2 SQIVND (reference sequence). Between the trimmed V and J ends, which lost 2 bases and 4 bases, there was a span of 9 bases. The DNA of the CDR3 is TGTGCCAGTAGTATAAATCGACAGAATCAGCCCCAGCATTTT. Protein sequence: CASSINRQNQPQHF.

The V call is TRBV29-1, the J call TRBJ2-5; no reliable D call. V lost 2 bases and J 3 bases, leaving 16 bases between the germline ends. Per germline, CDR1 SQVTM and CDR2 ANQGSEA. The CDR3 covers 15 residues. The CDR3 sequence: CSVEPVGLDEETQYF. CDR3 DNA: TGCAGCGTTGAACCGGTAGGGCTAGATGAAGAGACCCAGTACTTC.

The J gene is TRBJ2-7, the V gene TRBV5-1; TRBD1 aligns across 7 bases. The CDR3 loop spans 13 amino acids. V trimming: 5 bases; J trimming: 2 bases; junction bases outside the gene matches: 4. In germline, CDR1 is SGHRS, CDR2 YFSETQ. CDR3 protein: CASSWDSTYEQYF. As DNA, the CDR3 is TGCGCCAGCAGTTGGGACAGTACCTACGAGCAGTACTTC.

This clone was recorded once. J is TRBJ1-5 and V is TRBV5-8, with 9 bases aligning to TRBD1. Germline V gives CDR1 SGHTS, CDR2 YDEGEE. J was trimmed by 4 bases and V by 4 bases; bases with no gene match: 6. The CDR3 length is 15 residues. CDR3 nucleotide sequence: TGTGCCAGCAGCGTGGGACAGGGAAGAAATCAGCCCCAGCATTTT. Translation: CASSVGQGRNQPQHF.

The V gene is TRBV6-5, the J gene TRBJ1-1; TRBD1 matches 8 bases. With V trimmed by 6 bases and J by 8 bases, 8 bases remained unmatched. CDR1 MNHEY and CDR2 SVGAGI come from the germline V gene. The CDR3 length is 13 residues. The CDR3 DNA is TGTGCCAGCAGCTATCGCCGGGACAGGGAAGCTTTCTTT. This translates into CASSYRRDREAFF.

The genes are TRBV15 and TRBJ2-7; D gene ambiguous. Trimming pared 4 bases from V and 6 bases from J, leaving 13 bases between. Germline V gives CDR1 LNHNV, CDR2 YYDKDF (reference sequence). The CDR3 runs 13 residues. The CDR3 DNA reads TGTGCCACCAGCACTACGCAGGCTATCGAGCAGTACTTC. It translates to CATSTTQAIEQYF.

In DNA form, the CDR3 reads TGTGCCAGCAGCTTGTCCAGAGAGCAGTTCTTC. It yields the protein CASSLSREQFF. This sequence joins TRBV5-4 and TRBJ2-1; no clear D. Germline V gives CDR1 SGHNT, CDR2 YYREEE (reference sequence). The CDR3 consists of 11 residues. The V gene lost 1 base and the J gene lost 10 bases, with 6 bases spanning the gap.

This clone was seen once. The V call is TRBV4-2, the J call TRBJ1-1; TRBD1 matches at 7 bases. Germline V gene data show CDR1 as LGHNA and CDR2 as YNFKEQ. V trimming: 2 bases; J trimming: 7 bases; junction bases outside the gene matches: 1. The CDR3 runs to 12 residues. Here the CDR3 reads CASSQSGGEAFF. CDR3 coding DNA: TGTGCCAGCAGCCAATCAGGGGGTGAAGCTTTCTTT.

This clone has a single count. The rearrangement uses TRBV30 and TRBJ1-2; D gene uncertain. The V and J ends lost 3 bases and 4 bases respectively, with 12 bases between them. The CDR3 spans 13 residues. The germline gives CDR1 GTSNPN, CDR2 SVGIG (reference sequence). The CDR3: CAWSPTAAYGYTF. The CDR3 DNA reads as TGTGCCTGGAGCCCGACCGCGGCCTATGGCTACACCTTC.

This clone is a singleton in its sample. This sequence joins TRBV2 and TRBJ2-7; 8 bases align to TRBD1. Losses at the gene ends were 1 base for V and 6 bases for J; bases not matched to a gene: 5. The V gene's germline CDR1 is SNHLY and CDR2 FYNNEI. CDR3 length equals 14 residues. This chain's CDR3 is CASSEGTGRTEQYF. DNA for the CDR3: TGTGCCAGCAGTGAAGGGACAGGGCGTACCGAGCAGTACTTC.

The chain recombines TRBV7-9 with TRBJ2-3; 10 bases line up with TRBD1. The CDR3 is made up of 15 amino acids. Trimming cost V 5 bases and J 3 bases; bases outside gene matches: 5. Germline V gives CDR1 SEHNR, CDR2 FQNEAQ (reference sequence). The CDR3 DNA reads TGTGCCAGCAGCCCGATGGGACAGGGGACAGATACGCAGTATTTT. This sequence encodes CASSPMGQGTDTQYF.